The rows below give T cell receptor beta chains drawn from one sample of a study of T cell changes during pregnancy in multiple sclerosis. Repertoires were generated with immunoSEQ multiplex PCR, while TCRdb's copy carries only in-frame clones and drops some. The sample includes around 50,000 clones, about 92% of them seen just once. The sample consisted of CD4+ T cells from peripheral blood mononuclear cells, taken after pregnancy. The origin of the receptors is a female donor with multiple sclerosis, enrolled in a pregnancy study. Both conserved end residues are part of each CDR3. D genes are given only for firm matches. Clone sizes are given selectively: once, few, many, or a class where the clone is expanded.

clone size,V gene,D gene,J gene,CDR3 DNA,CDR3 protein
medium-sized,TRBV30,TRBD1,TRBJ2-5,TGTGCCTGGAACAGGGGCTTCCAAGAGACCCAGTACTTC,CAWNRGFQETQYF
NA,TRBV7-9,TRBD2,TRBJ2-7,TGTGCCAGCAGCTTAGTGCCTAGCGGGGGAAGGAGCTCCTACGAGCAGTACTTC,CASSLVPSGGRSSYEQYF
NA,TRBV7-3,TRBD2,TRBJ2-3,TGTGCCAGCAGCTTAATGGAAGGACTAGCTACAGATACGCAGTATTTT,CASSLMEGLATDTQYF
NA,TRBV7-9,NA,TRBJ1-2,TGTGCCAGCAGCTTATCGGGGGGCTATGGCTACACCTTC,CASSLSGGYGYTF
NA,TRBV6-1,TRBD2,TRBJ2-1,TGTGCCAGCAGTGAACGGACCACTAGCGGGGGGGCCGGGGAGCAGTTCTTC,CASSERTTSGGAGEQFF
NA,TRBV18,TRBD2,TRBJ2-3,TGTGCCAGCTCACCACTAGCGGGGGGGCTAGGGGCAGATACGCAGTATTTT,CASSPLAGGLGADTQYF
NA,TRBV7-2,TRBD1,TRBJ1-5,TGTGCCAGCAGCTTAGGGGGACAGGGGAGCCAGCCCCAGCATTTT,CASSLGGQGSQPQHF
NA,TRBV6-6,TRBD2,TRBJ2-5,TGTGCCAGCAGCCGACCCGGGGGGAAACGGGAGACCCAGTACTTC,CASSRPGGKRETQYF
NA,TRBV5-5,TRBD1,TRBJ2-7,TGTGCCAGCAGCTTCCGCCCAGGGGGTTCCTACGAGCAGTACTTC,CASSFRPGGSYEQYF
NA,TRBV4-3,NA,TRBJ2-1,TGCGCCAGCAGCCAAGGGCCCATCGGGGTTAGCTCCTACAATGAGCAGTTCTTC,CASSQGPIGVSSYNEQFF
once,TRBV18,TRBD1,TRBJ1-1,TGTGCCAGCTCACTCTTCTCCGGGACAGTGAACACTGAAGCTTTCTTT,CASSLFSGTVNTEAFF
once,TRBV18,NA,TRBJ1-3,TGTGCCAGCTCACCACCGACTTCCTCTGGAAACACCATATATTTT,CASSPPTSSGNTIYF
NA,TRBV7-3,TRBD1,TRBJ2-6,TGTGCCAGCAAAGACAGGGGGCCTGGGGCCAACGTCCTGACTTTC,CASKDRGPGANVLTF
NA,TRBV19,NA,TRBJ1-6,TGTGCCAGTAGTATAGGCGGGTCGGTTTCACCCCTCCACTTT,CASSIGGSVSPLHF
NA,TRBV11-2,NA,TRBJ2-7,TGTGCCAGCAGCCGGGGGGCATACGAGCAGTACTTC,CASSRGAYEQYF
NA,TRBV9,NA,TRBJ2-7,TGTGCCAGCAGCGTAGGTCATACACGTTTTGGACAGTTAGTCTTC,CASSVGHTRFGQLVF
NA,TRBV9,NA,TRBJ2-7,TGTGCCAGCAGCGTAGCGGACGAGCAGTACTTC,CASSVADEQYF
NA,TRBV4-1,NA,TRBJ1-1,TGCGCCAGCAGCCCCCATCCCCTCAGGAGCGGGGGCACTGAAGCTTTCTTT,CASSPHPLRSGGTEAFF
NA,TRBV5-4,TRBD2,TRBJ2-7,TGTGCCAGCAGCTTGGACGGCGGGGGGGCTCACGAGCAGTACTTC,CASSLDGGGAHEQYF
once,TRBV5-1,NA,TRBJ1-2,TGCGCCAGCAGCTTGGGGGTTGGTATTGTGTTGAAGCGACAGGCCATCCCTTATGGCTACACCTTC,CASSLGVGIVLKRQAIPYGYTF